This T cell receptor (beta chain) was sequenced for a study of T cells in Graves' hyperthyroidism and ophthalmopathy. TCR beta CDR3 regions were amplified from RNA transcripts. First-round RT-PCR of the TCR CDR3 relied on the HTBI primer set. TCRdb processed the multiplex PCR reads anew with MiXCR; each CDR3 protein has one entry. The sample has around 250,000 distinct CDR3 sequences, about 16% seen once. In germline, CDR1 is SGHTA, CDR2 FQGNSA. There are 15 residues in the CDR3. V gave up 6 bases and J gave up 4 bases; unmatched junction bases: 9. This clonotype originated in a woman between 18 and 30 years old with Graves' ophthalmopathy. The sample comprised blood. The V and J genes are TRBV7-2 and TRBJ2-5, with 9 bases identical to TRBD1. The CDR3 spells CASRSPGQGGETQYF. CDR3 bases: TGTGCCAGCAGGTCTCCGGGACAGGGCGGAGAGACCCAGTACTTC.